This T cell receptor (beta chain) was observed in a study of spatial heterogeneity in lung cancer. The overall study: In tumor regions, TCR transcript counts tracked strongly with a T cell module score from matched bulk RNA-seq. Notes on the study in general: Tallies of expanded TCRs, which were sorted into ubiquitous and regional groups, correlated with counts of ubiquitous and regional nonsynonymous mutations, respectively. Expanded intratumoral alpha and beta TCR counts tracked tumor mutation counts.

V shed 5 bases and J shed 2 bases, with 15 bases lying between them. CDR3 length: 15 amino acids. Germline loops: CDR1 MNHNY, CDR2 SVGAGI (reference sequence). This clonotype has a count of ten or more. Its matching antigen is unknown. This beta chain turned up in a library designed for alpha chains; as an off-target read, its abundance says little. Documented time point: sample taken at primary tumor resection. Sequencing covered unsorted whole RNA taken from tumor, nontumor lung or frozen PBMC. Each TCR cDNA molecule bore a unique molecular identifier. TCRdb used MiXCR to reprocess the 5' RACE reads, holding one entry per CDR3 protein. Of about 13,000 distinct CDR3 sequences in the sample, approximately 5.6% were seen once.

This chain uses TRBV6-6 with TRBJ2-5; perhaps TRBD2 as D (6 bases). This receptor was obtained from a female donor with early-stage non-small cell lung cancer. Here the sequenced sample was lung tumor tissue, taken at surgery. CDR3 region: CASSTAGAGQETQYF. As DNA, the CDR3 is TGTGCCAGCAGTACCGCCGGGGCGGGGCAAGAGACCCAGTACTTC.